The 17 T cell receptor beta chains listed next were all sequenced from one sample in a study of shared clonotypes between healthy human individuals. Measured with immunoSEQ multiplex PCR; TCRdb has only the in-frame clones, and not every one. The sample lists about 2.2 million clones; roughly 91% were seen once. As defined, naive CD8 cells were CD45RO-negative and positively selected for CCR7, with terminally differentiated effector memory CD45RA+ cells excluded. Sequencing input: naive CD8+ T cells from PBMCs. The receptors derive from a man between 18 and 29 years old in good health. Some clones in this sample may be carry-over from other donors' samples.

The chain recombines TRBV7-6 with TRBJ2-1; the D gene is possibly TRBD1 (6 bases). Germline lookup yields CDR1 SGHVS and CDR2 FNYEAQ. The CDR3 has 13 residues. The germline V and J ends were trimmed by 4 bases and 8 bases, with 12 bases remaining between them. CDR3 sequence: CASSSRQGYEQFF. The CDR3, as DNA: TGTGCCAGCAGCTCCAGGCAGGGGTATGAGCAGTTCTTC.

This clone has only one observation. This rearrangement joins TRBV27 to TRBJ2-7; D uncertain. The CDR3 has 13 residues. Trimming removed 4 bases at V and 4 bases at J, with 11 bases between. In germline, CDR1 is MNHEY, CDR2 SMNVEV (reference sequence). As DNA, the CDR3 is TGTGCCAGCAGTTGGAAAACGAGATACGAGCAGTACTTC. This codes for CASSWKTRYEQYF.

The CDR3 DNA reads as TGCGCCAGCAGCCTCCTCCAGGGACAGGAGGGTTCTGGTGGTGGCTACACCTTC. Translation: CASSLLQGQEGSGGGYTF. The chain couples TRBV4-3 to TRBJ1-2; 8 bases fit TRBD1. The trim removed 4 bases at V and 7 bases at J, leaving 20 bases unmatched. The CDR3 is 18 amino acids. Germline loops: CDR1 LGHNA, CDR2 YSLEER.

J is TRBJ2-1 and V is TRBV28, with a weak D call TRBD1 (5 bases). The CDR3 contains 16 residues. Per germline, CDR1 MDHEN and CDR2 SYDVKM. Trimming cost V 3 bases and J 8 bases, with 20 bases left between them. CDR3 bases: TGTGCCAGCAGTTTTGAACCGCAGGGTAGGAGTGATGAGCAGTTCTTC. Its protein is CASSFEPQGRSDEQFF.

The chain joins TRBV9 to TRBJ2-7; 7 nucleotides agree with TRBD1. Trimming cost V 3 bases and J 5 bases; bases outside gene matches: 8. Germline V gene sequence: CDR1 SGDLS, CDR2 YYNGEE. The CDR3 covers 14 residues. CDR3 sequence: CASSETPDRDEQYF. CDR3 nucleotides: TGTGCCAGCAGCGAGACCCCCGACAGGGACGAGCAGTACTTC.

In its sample, this clone was seen once. This chain connects TRBV9 to TRBJ1-3; TRBD1 matches 7 bases. The germline CDR1 and CDR2 sequences are SGDLS and YYNGEE. V gave up 4 bases and J gave up 4 bases; unmatched junction bases: 11. This CDR3 region has 16 residues. The CDR3 protein is CASSLRTGRIGNTIYF. The CDR3 coding sequence is TGTGCCAGCAGCCTTCGGACAGGCAGGATCGGAAACACCATATATTTT.

The chain employs TRBV6-5 and TRBJ2-7; D is uncertain. The germline gives CDR1 MNHEY, CDR2 SVGAGI. The CDR3 consists of 15 residues. Between the trimmed V and J ends, which lost 5 bases and 0 bases, there was a span of 14 bases. The CDR3 nucleotides are TGTGCCAGCAGTCCGGATCTCCCGAGCTCCTACGAGCAGTACTTC. Residues: CASSPDLPSSYEQYF.

This clone has only one observation. This chain uses TRBV6-1 with TRBJ1-2; tentatively, D is TRBD1 (5 bases). Trimming took off 1 base at V and 5 bases at J, with 26 bases between the two ends. Germline CDR1 MNHNS, CDR2 SASEGT. The length of the CDR3 is 19 residues. CDR3 in amino acids: CASSEVGWGPGPAKYGYTF. CDR3 in DNA: TGTGCCAGCAGTGAAGTGGGGTGGGGCCCAGGCCCAGCGAAGTATGGCTACACCTTC.

The chain combines TRBV29-1 with TRBJ2-5; TRBD2 aligns across 8 bases. CDR1 is SQVTM and CDR2 is ANQGSEA in the germline V gene. J lost 5 bases, V lost 8 bases, and 19 bases had no gene match. The CDR3 extends over 16 amino acids. CDR3 in DNA: TGCAGCTTCACCCGGGAGGGATTGAAGATGGGGGAGACCCAGTACTTC. It yields the protein CSFTREGLKMGETQYF.

This chain uses TRBV14 with TRBJ1-3; 9 nucleotides align to TRBD1. Germline CDR1 is SGHDN and CDR2 is FVKESK. The V gene end was trimmed by 0 bases and the J gene end by 4 bases; junction bases not matched to a gene: 4. The CDR3 extends over 16 amino acids. CDR3 amino acids: CASSQDGTGRGNTIYF. The CDR3 region has the DNA TGTGCCAGCAGCCAAGATGGGACAGGGCGAGGAAACACCATATATTTT.

The J gene is TRBJ1-1, the V gene TRBV13; maybe TRBD1 (5 bases). The CDR3 spans 13 residues. Germline V gene data show CDR1 as PRHDT and CDR2 as FYEKMQ (reference sequence). Trimming pared 5 bases from V and 7 bases from J, leaving 14 bases between. CDR3 nucleotide sequence: TGTGCCAGCAGCCTAAGGGGCTCGCGTGAAGCTTTCTTT. Translated, it gives CASSLRGSREAFF. Based on the CDR3 plus reference TRBV13 and TRBJ1-1, the full variable domain is AAGVIQSPRHLIKEKRETATLKCYPIPRHDTVYWYQQGPGQDPQFLISFYEKMQSDKGSIPDRFSAQQFSDYHSELNMSSLELGDSALYFCASSLRGSREAFFGQGTRLTVV.

V is TRBV7-9 and J is TRBJ2-7; no reliable D call. V lost 4 bases and J 4 bases, leaving 20 bases between the germline ends. CDR3 length: 16 residues. Germline loops: CDR1 SEHNR, CDR2 FQNEAQ (reference sequence). The DNA for the CDR3 is TGTGCCAGCAGCTCTCATTATAACAGAGGTAGTTACGAGCAGTACTTC. Translation gives CASSSHYNRGSYEQYF.

This clone was seen a handful of times. The chain uses TRBV6-4 and TRBJ1-1, with D unresolved. Trimming shortened V by 0 bases and J by 0 bases, and 2 bases separated the two germline ends. Germline V lookup: CDR1 MRHNA, CDR2 SNTAGT. The CDR3 consists of 13 residues. The CDR3 reads CASSDSLNTEAFF. The DNA of the CDR3 is TGTGCCAGCAGTGACTCGCTGAACACTGAAGCTTTCTTT.

This clone appeared a few times. Other DNA sequences from this sample encode an identical CDR3 as well. This rearrangement joins TRBV19 to TRBJ1-1; D unresolved. Germline assignment: CDR1 LNHDA and CDR2 SQIVND (reference sequence). V was shortened by 3 bases and J by 1 base, with 6 bases between the two germline ends. The CDR3 is 13 residues long. CDR3 protein: CASSITANTEAFF. CDR3 DNA: TGTGCCAGTAGTATTACAGCGAACACTGAAGCTTTCTTT.

This chain joins TRBV9 and TRBJ1-3; the D is unclear. Deletions cut 3 bases from V and 0 bases from J, with 22 bases between. The germline V gene encodes CDR1 SGDLS and CDR2 YYNGEE. This CDR3 region has 19 residues. The CDR3 spells CASSARQGKANTSGNTIYF. CDR3 in DNA: TGTGCCAGCAGCGCGCGACAAGGGAAGGCAAACACCTCTGGAAACACCATATATTTT.

The rearrangement joins TRBV6-6 to TRBJ1-1; D possibly corresponds to TRBD1 (5 bases). Germline V gene lookup returns CDR1 MNHNY and CDR2 SVGAGI (reference sequence). Between the trimmed V and J ends, which lost 6 bases and 1 base, there was a span of 18 bases. The CDR3 covers 16 residues. This chain's CDR3 is CASSPPGGGRNTEAFF. As DNA, the CDR3 is TGTGCCAGCAGCCCGCCGGGGGGGGGAAGGAACACTGAAGCTTTCTTT.

This sequence joins TRBV21-1 and TRBJ2-3; the table's TRBD2 call for D was not verified on the DNA. TRBV21-1 is classified as a pseudogene. The CDR3 runs to 18 residues. The CDR3 loop is CASSKGEKPKASTDTQYF. In DNA, the CDR3 is TGTGCCAGCAGCAAAGGTGAGAAACCCAAAGCTAGCACAGATACGCAGTATTTT.